One sample yielded the 31 T cell receptor beta chains listed below, sequenced in a study of blood T cell repertoires in COVID-19. The table came from immunoSEQ multiplex PCR; TCRdb's copy has only in-frame clones and leaves some out. The sample has approximately 220,000 clones; 86% are singletons. The sequenced sample consisted of PBMCs or T cells enriched from blood (not recorded which). The receptors come from a woman in her thirties or forties with acute COVID-19.

DNA of the CDR3: TGTGCCAGCAGTTCACAGGTTTACACCGGGGAGCTGTTTTTT. It translates to CASSSQVYTGELFF. The chain employs TRBV6-2 or TRBV6-3 and TRBJ2-2, with D tentatively TRBD1 (5 bases). Trimming shortened V by 4 bases and J by 3 bases, and 9 bases separated the two germline ends. Germline CDR1 MNHEY, CDR2 SVGEGT. This CDR3 contains 14 residues.

The chain combines TRBV20-1 with TRBJ1-4, with D possibly matching TRBD1 (5 bases). The CDR3 extends over 14 amino acids. CDR1 is DFQATT, CDR2 SNEGSKA, per germline (reference sequence). V lost 6 bases, J lost 1 base, and 12 bases lay in between. The CDR3 sequence is CSASSGVTNEKLFF. DNA of the CDR3: TGCAGTGCAAGTTCGGGGGTAACTAATGAAAAACTGTTTTTT.

The CDR3 DNA follows: TGTGCCATCAGTGACGGGAGCTCCTACAATGAGCAGTTCTTC. Its translation is CAISDGSSYNEQFF. The genes are TRBV10-3 and TRBJ2-1; D possibly corresponds to TRBD2 (6 bases). Trimming stripped 3 bases from V and 0 bases from J, with 6 bases between. The CDR3 is 14 residues long. Germline V gives CDR1 ENHRY, CDR2 SYGVKD.

J is TRBJ2-1 and V is TRBV9; the match to TRBD1 covers 7 bases. Trimming took 2 bases from V and 5 from J; bases not matched to a gene: 16. The CDR3 extends over 18 amino acids. Germline V CDR1 and CDR2: SGDLS, YYNGEE. The CDR3 region has the DNA TGTGCCAGCAGCGTGACAAAAATGACAGGGAACCCTAACAATGAGCAGTTCTTC. It translates to CASSVTKMTGNPNNEQFF.

The chain's CDR3 is CSVEGETGRFYTEAFF. Written as DNA, the CDR3 is TGCAGCGTTGAAGGGGAGACAGGGAGGTTCTACACTGAAGCTTTCTTT. J is TRBJ1-1 and V is TRBV29-1, with 7 bases lining up with TRBD1. The CDR3 is 16 residues long. Losses at the gene ends were 1 base for V and 3 bases for J; bases not matched to a gene: 11. Germline V lookup: CDR1 SQVTM, CDR2 ANQGSEA.

This chain uses TRBV13 with TRBJ1-4; maybe TRBD1 (5 bases). Germline assignment: CDR1 PRHDT and CDR2 FYEKMQ (reference sequence). V lost 5 bases to trimming and J lost 8 bases, with 24 bases between them. The CDR3 is 17 residues long. The CDR3 region is CASSHVRTRVRGEKLFF. The CDR3 DNA reads TGTGCCAGCAGCCACGTCAGGACCAGGGTACGGGGGGAAAAACTGTTTTTT.

The table lists this clone with a count of one. The chain couples TRBV5-1 to TRBJ1-2, with 9 bases that match TRBD1. Per the germline V gene, CDR1 is SGHRS and CDR2 is YFSETQ. This CDR3 comprises 15 residues. V trimming: 4 bases; J trimming: 3 bases; junction bases outside the gene matches: 7. This CDR3 reads CASSVDRGSYYGYTF. In DNA form, the CDR3 reads TGCGCCAGCAGCGTTGACAGGGGGTCTTACTATGGCTACACCTTC.

V and J are TRBV19 and TRBJ1-5; no definite D call. CDR1 LNHDA and CDR2 SQIVND come from the germline V gene (reference sequence). The CDR3 totals 12 residues. V was trimmed by 6 bases and J by 4 bases, leaving 7 bases between them. For the CDR3, the DNA is TGTGCCAGTAGCAGTAATAATCAGCCCCAGCATTTT. It specifies CASSSNNQPQHF.

The V gene is TRBV5-5, the J gene TRBJ1-2; D is undetermined. Per the germline V gene, CDR1 is SGHKS and CDR2 is YYEKEE (reference sequence). V lost 2 bases and J 0 bases, leaving 2 bases between the germline ends. CDR3 length: 12 residues. The CDR3 coding sequence is TGTGCCAGCAGCTTTACTAACTATGGCTACACCTTC. Residues: CASSFTNYGYTF.

The chain is built from TRBV18 and TRBJ2-7, with no clear D. V dropped 3 bases and J dropped 1 base, with 4 bases sitting between them. The germline gives CDR1 KGHSH, CDR2 LQKENI. The CDR3 contains 12 residues. The CDR3 nucleotides read TGTGCCAGCTCACCCTTATCCTACGAGCAGTACTTC. Protein sequence: CASSPLSYEQYF.

This clone was observed once. The rearrangement links TRBV5-6 to TRBJ1-3, with unresolved D. This CDR3 is built from 17 residues. Trimming removed 0 bases from V and 0 bases from J, with 13 bases in between. The germline gives CDR1 SGHDT, CDR2 YYEEEE. CDR3 nucleotides: TGTGCCAGCAGCTTGGGGGAGGTCCGGCACTCTGGAAACACCATATATTTT. The encoded protein is CASSLGEVRHSGNTIYF.

The chain has TRBV6-4 and TRBJ1-4; TRBD1 is a possible D gene (6 bases). This CDR3 comprises 17 residues. Germline loops: CDR1 MRHNA, CDR2 SNTAGT. V shed 0 bases and J shed 7 bases, with 18 bases lying between them. The CDR3 is CASSDSRFTGYVEKLFF. DNA of the CDR3: TGTGCCAGCAGTGACTCGAGGTTTACAGGGTACGTTGAAAAACTGTTTTTT.

The genes are TRBV7-3 and TRBJ1-1; TRBD1 matches at 8 bases. The junction had 13 bases not matched to a gene; V was cut back by 5 bases and J by 2 bases. Germline V gene data show CDR1 as SGHTA and CDR2 as FQGTGA. The CDR3 runs to 17 residues. The CDR3 here is CASSLYSRQGINTEAFF. CDR3 coding DNA: TGTGCCAGCAGCCTATATTCCAGACAGGGGATAAACACTGAAGCTTTCTTT. Based on the CDR3 plus reference TRBV7-3 and TRBJ1-1, the full variable domain is GAGVSQTPSNKVTEKGKYVELRCDPISGHTALYWYRQSLGQGPEFLIYFQGTGAADDSGLPNDRFFAVRPEGSVSTLKIQRTERGDSAVYLCASSLYSRQGINTEAFFGQGTRLTVV.

The rearrangement joins TRBV6-1 to TRBJ2-2; TRBD1 matches 7 bases. The CDR3 totals 17 residues. With V trimmed by 4 bases and J by 3 bases, 11 bases remained unmatched. In germline, CDR1 is MNHNS, CDR2 SASEGT. The CDR3 DNA sequence: TGTGCCAGCAGTGCCCTCGCTGGACAGGTTTACACCGGGGAGCTGTTTTTT. Translated, it gives CASSALAGQVYTGELFF.

The chain uses TRBV9 and TRBJ1-2; D perhaps matches TRBD1 (5 bases). Deletions cut 4 bases from V and 7 bases from J, with 11 bases between. This CDR3 has 12 residues. Germline V gene sequence: CDR1 SGDLS, CDR2 YYNGEE. In DNA, the CDR3 is TGTGCCAGCAGCCCAGGGTCATTTGGCTACACCTTC. It specifies CASSPGSFGYTF.

V is TRBV19 and J is TRBJ1-1; D ambiguous. Germline CDR1 is LNHDA and CDR2 is SQIVND (reference sequence). Trimming left V 7 bases short and J 5 bases short, with 14 bases between. The CDR3 is 13 residues long. This chain's CDR3 is CASKPTRRTEAFF. The CDR3 DNA reads TGTGCCAGTAAACCCACTAGGAGGACTGAAGCTTTCTTT.

This clone showed up just once. The rearrangement uses TRBV13 and TRBJ1-2; D gene unclear. V was shortened by 1 base and J by 8 bases, with 17 bases between the two germline ends. The CDR3 sequence is 15 residues long. Germline V gene sequence: CDR1 PRHDT, CDR2 FYEKMQ (reference sequence). CDR3 in DNA: TGTGCCAGCAGCTTAGCCCACGACCCTAGAGAAGGCTACACCTTC. Translated, it gives CASSLAHDPREGYTF.

This chain uses TRBV7-6 with TRBJ2-1, with 7 bases fitting TRBD1. This CDR3 is built from 15 residues. In germline, CDR1 is SGHVS, CDR2 FNYEAQ. V dropped 2 bases and J dropped 6; count of bases not matched to a gene: 7. This CDR3 is CASSLKGALGNEQFF. In nucleotides, the CDR3 is TGTGCCAGCAGCTTAAAGGGGGCCCTGGGCAATGAGCAGTTCTTC.

The chain employs TRBV9 and TRBJ1-2, with no clear D. The CDR3 has 12 residues. V lost 4 bases to trimming and J lost 2 bases, with 6 bases between them. Germline lookup yields CDR1 SGDLS and CDR2 YYNGEE. In nucleotides, the CDR3 is TGTGCCAGCAGCCCTGCGAACTATGGCTACACCTTC. Its protein is CASSPANYGYTF.

A single count supports this clone. V and J are TRBV18 and TRBJ1-1; TRBD1 is a possible D gene (6 bases). The V end lost 2 bases, the J end lost 10 bases, and 14 bases lay between the germline ends. The CDR3 extends over 13 amino acids. Germline V gene sequence: CDR1 KGHSH, CDR2 LQKENI. In DNA form, the CDR3 reads TGTGCCAGCTCACCAGGGGAAGGGGGTGCAGCTTTCTTT. It codes for CASSPGEGGAAFF.

The chain links TRBV7-2 to TRBJ2-1, with 7 positions matching TRBD2. This CDR3 region has 12 residues. V shed 3 bases, J shed 14 bases, and the junction held 7 bases outside the gene matches. CDR1 SGHTA and CDR2 FQGNSA come from the germline V gene. The CDR3 nucleotides are TGTGCCAGCAGCTTCCCTGGACTAGGGGAGTTCTTC. Translated: CASSFPGLGEFF.

V and J are TRBV7-9 and TRBJ1-5; 7 positions agree with TRBD1. V lost 5 bases and J lost 3; bases outside the gene matches: 10. The CDR3 has 16 amino acids. Per the germline V gene, CDR1 is SEHNR and CDR2 is FQNEAQ (reference sequence). The CDR3 DNA reads TGTGCCAGCAGCGCCCCCGGGACAGCCCACAATCAGCCCCAGCATTTT. Translated, it gives CASSAPGTAHNQPQHF.

The J gene is TRBJ1-2, the V gene TRBV5-4, with 8 bases lining up with TRBD1. V lost 5 bases, J lost 5 bases, and 8 bases stayed unmatched. Germline-derived CDR1 and CDR2 are SGHNT and YYREEE (reference sequence). The CDR3 extends over 14 amino acids. The CDR3 nucleotides are TGTGCCAGCAGTCCGGGACAGGAAGTTTATGGCTACACCTTC. Protein sequence: CASSPGQEVYGYTF.

This sequence joins TRBV6-6 and TRBJ1-5; possibly TRBD1 for D (6 bases). Per germline, CDR1 MNHNY and CDR2 SVGAGI (reference sequence). The CDR3 extends over 14 amino acids. The germline V and J ends were trimmed by 6 bases and 2 bases, with 11 bases remaining between them. CDR3 amino acids: CASRAGAGNQPQHF. The CDR3 DNA reads as TGTGCCAGCAGGGCAGGGGCAGGCAATCAGCCCCAGCATTTT.

The chain links TRBV4-3 to TRBJ2-7, with TRBD1 matching over 10 bases. After removal of 3 bases from V and 2 bases from J, the junction contained 4 bases not matched to a gene. This CDR3 comprises 15 residues. CDR1 is LGHNA, CDR2 YSLEER, per germline. The DNA for the CDR3 is TGCGCCAGCAGCCAGGGACAGGGGCTTGCCTACGAGCAGTACTTC. Amino acids: CASSQGQGLAYEQYF.

This CDR3 is CASSLSRRGPSSPLHF. CDR3 bases: TGTGCCAGCAGCTTATCCCGCAGGGGGCCGAGTTCACCCCTCCACTTT. The chain is built from TRBV7-3 and TRBJ1-6, with TRBD1 matching over 8 bases. Germline V lookup: CDR1 SGHTA, CDR2 FQGTGA. The CDR3 has 16 residues. J was trimmed by 9 bases and V by 2 bases; bases with no gene match: 9.

The chain combines TRBV5-8 with TRBJ1-2, with D tentatively TRBD1 (5 bases). V dropped 0 bases and J dropped 4 bases, with 13 bases sitting between them. CDR1 is SGHTS and CDR2 is YDEGEE in the germline V gene. CDR3 length: 15 amino acids. As DNA, the CDR3 is TGTGCCAGCAGCTTGGCCCGGGACTACCGCTATGGCTACACCTTC. Amino acid sequence: CASSLARDYRYGYTF.

The J gene is TRBJ1-1, the V gene TRBV6-5; D gene ambiguous. This CDR3 region has 11 residues. CDR1 is MNHEY, CDR2 SVGAGI, per germline. V was trimmed by 5 bases and J by 1 base, leaving 2 bases between them. In DNA form, the CDR3 reads TGTGCCAGCAGTCGGAACACTGAAGCTTTCTTT. Translated, it gives CASSRNTEAFF.

This chain uses TRBV12-3 or TRBV12-4 with TRBJ1-2, with D possibly being TRBD1 (6 bases). The CDR3 consists of 11 residues. V lost 6 bases and J 8 bases, leaving 10 bases between the germline ends. CDR3 amino acids: CASRRGSGYTF. DNA for the CDR3: TGTGCCAGCAGAAGGGGGTCCGGCTACACCTTC.

The rearrangement joins TRBV7-9 to TRBJ1-5, with D maybe TRBD1 (6 bases). Trimming shortened V by 5 bases and J by 5 bases, and 13 bases separated the two germline ends. The CDR3 contains 14 residues. Germline V gives CDR1 SEHNR, CDR2 FQNEAQ (reference sequence). The CDR3 loop reads CASSPDRPDQPQHF. The CDR3 region has the DNA TGTGCCAGCAGCCCAGACAGGCCCGATCAGCCCCAGCATTTT.

This clone was observed a few times. The V call is TRBV7-9, the J call TRBJ1-3, with a weak D call TRBD1 (6 bases). Looked up from germline, CDR1 is SEHNR and CDR2 is FQNEAQ (reference sequence). This CDR3 is 18 amino acids long. Trimming took off 5 bases at V and 2 bases at J, with 22 bases between the two ends. CDR3 amino acids: CASSPIMGQYYTGNTIYF. The CDR3 DNA reads TGTGCCAGCAGCCCGATAATGGGACAATACTATACTGGAAACACCATATATTTT.